This TCR beta chain was identified during a study of immune evolution from preneoplasia to lung adenocarcinoma. The V and J ends lost 1 base and 2 bases respectively, with 14 bases between them. The CDR3 is 15 residues long. Germline V CDR1 and CDR2: GTSNPN, SVGIG (reference sequence). The repertoire was sequenced with immunoSEQ multiplex PCR; TCRdb's copy has only in-frame clones and lacks some. The sample holds about 11,000 clones, approximately 81% seen once. Findings and limits, study-wide: Highest clonality occurred in KRAS-mutant, not EGFR-mutant or double wild-type, nodules.

Between the mid-2010s and the late 2010s, patients underwent resection in Japan or China. Histologic diagnosis was independently verified by two lung pathologists. To note about this clone: Its cognate antigen is unknown.

Material: FFPE minimally invasive lung adenocarcinoma tissue. The TCR originated in a person aged 70 to 85 with lung adenocarcinoma. The gene calls are TRBV30 and TRBJ1-2; D is perhaps TRBD1 (5 bases). CDR3 coding DNA: TGTGCCTGGAGTGCAGACCGGGACGGGAACTATGGCTACACCTTC. This sequence encodes CAWSADRDGNYGYTF.